A single T cell receptor beta chain is shown here with its context. The data stem from a study of blood T cell repertoires in COVID-19. Study in general: Samples taken during acute and convalescent COVID-19 were collected in the United States, Italy and Spain. Sources were T cells, B-cell-depleted T cells, or PBMCs; the material itself was cDNA or gDNA.

Authors' data handling: Estimates of nucleated cell counts were drawn from the amplification of reference gene primers. Using immunoSEQ multiplex PCR, the repertoire was profiled, and TCRdb retains in-frame clones only, with some absent. D and trimming were read from the DNA, whereas the V and J calls and clone size are those reported in that table. The sample contains 130,000 to 150,000 clones, 81% of which appear only once. The CDR3 consists of 14 residues. V gave up 3 bases and J gave up 7 bases, with 16 bases separating them. The germline CDR1 and CDR2 sequences are SGHRS and YFSETQ. The sequencing sample was made of peripheral blood. This rearrangement joins TRBV5-1 to TRBJ1-1, with D unresolved. The source is a human donor with acute or convalescent COVID-19. The donor label of this sample is uncertain. The CDR3 coding sequence is TGCGCCAGCAGCTCCTCGGGTTGGCAGAATGAAGCTTTCTTT. Amino acids: CASSSSGWQNEAFF.